A single count supports the clone carrying this T cell receptor (beta chain). Its specificity is unknown. There were healthy Caucasian individuals from Russia, aged roughly 6 to 100, serving as donors. Combining a sample-barcoded 5' primer with a J-beta primer mix, a second PCR ran for roughly 6 to 12 cycles. Each of the cDNA molecules was tagged by a template-switch adaptor with 12 random nucleotides. MiXCR, applied by TCRdb to the 5' RACE reads, yields one record per CDR3 protein. The repertoire holds hundreds of thousands of distinct CDR3 sequences, with 43% as singletons. The data are from a study of blood T cells in healthy people across ages. Study results and caveats: Long-lived donors had more naive CD4+ cells and higher diversity than aged donors. A roughly linear fall in TCR beta diversity per million T cells was seen with increasing age.

V lost 6 bases, J lost 11 bases, and 8 bases stayed unmatched. CDR3 length: 12 residues. The chain combines TRBV12-3 or TRBV12-4 with TRBJ2-5; TRBD1 aligns across 8 bases. The source material was blood. The TCR originated in a woman aged 60 to 75 in good health. The CDR3 nucleotides read TGTGCCAGCAGGGGCCGAGACAGGGGTCAGTACTTC. The encoded protein is CASRGRDRGQYF.